This T cell receptor beta chain emerged from a study of shared clonotypes between healthy human individuals. Study details: Three plates each covered CD4 naive and memory; CD8 naive two, CD8 memory one.

CD45RO-negative, CCR7-selected cells formed the naive CD8 fraction, which excluded terminally differentiated effector memory CD45RA+ cells. It was roughly 190 ng DNA, about 30,000 T cell genomes, that sorted-subset replicate PCRs used. Assay used: immunoSEQ multiplex PCR; TCRdb lists only in-frame clones, some missing. This sample carries about 1,900,000 clones, approximately 94% of them seen once, and the ten largest clones take 0.9% to 1.5%. CDR1 is SEHNR and CDR2 is FQNEAQ in the germline V gene (reference sequence). Trimming shortened V by 1 base and J by 5 bases, and 11 bases separated the two germline ends. This CDR3 comprises 14 residues.

This sequence joins TRBV7-9 and TRBJ2-5, with unresolved D. The specimen sequenced was naive CD8+ T cells sorted from blood. The clonotype originates from a man between 18 and 29 years old in good health. CDR3 in DNA: TGTGCCAGCAGCTTAGAAAAGACCCGGGAGACCCAGTACTTC. Translated, it gives CASSLEKTRETQYF.